A single sample gave rise to the 2 T cell receptor beta chains below, sequenced in a study of type 1 regulatory T cells. MiXCR, applied by TCRdb to the reads, yields one record per CDR3 protein. The data hold 60,000 to 70,000 distinct CDR3 sequences, with approximately 47% observed a single time. These TCRs are of unknown antigen specificity. Sequenced material: cultured non-Tr1 T cells, either the whole culture or a sorted T cell fraction (not recorded which). Receptors originate from a human donor in good health.

The chain has TRBV12-3 or TRBV12-4 and TRBJ2-3; TRBD2 might be the D (7 bases). The CDR3 sequence is 16 residues long. V was cut by 1 base and J by 3 bases, with 14 bases left in between. CDR3 DNA: TGTGCCAGCAGTTTAGATATGGGGGGGGCGACAGATACGCAGTATTTT. This encodes CASSLDMGGATDTQYF.

The chain combines TRBV5-1 with TRBJ2-7; 8 nucleotides align to TRBD2. The junction had 10 bases not matched to a gene; V was cut back by 4 bases and J by 4 bases. Per the germline V gene, CDR1 is SGHRS and CDR2 is YFSETQ. The CDR3 has 15 residues. CDR3 DNA: TGCGCCAGCAGCCGAGGGACTCTAGCGGGTTACGAGCAGTACTTC. Amino acids: CASSRGTLAGYEQYF.